This is a list of T cell receptor beta chains from one sample in a study of brain T cells in children with intractable seizures. Using immunoSEQ multiplex PCR, the repertoire was profiled, and TCRdb retains in-frame clones only, with some absent. The table shows 5,000 or so clones, with just over 90% occurring only once. Here the sequenced sample was resected brain tissue, taken at surgery. The source is a boy in the first two years of life with focal cortical dysplasia and intractable seizures. Each CDR3 is given with its conserved first and last residue. Fields, in order: clone size, J gene, V gene, CDR3 length, D gene, CDR3 DNA, CDR3 protein. A D gene is named only where the DNA matches it firmly. Size is omitted from some rows. Given values are once, few, many or a class for expanded clones.

abundance: -; j_gene: TRBJ2-7; v_gene: TRBV5-1; len: 15; d_gene: -; CDR3nt: TGCGCCAGCAGCTACGTCGCCGGGACCTGGGGCGAGCAGTACTTC; CDR3aa: CASSYVAGTWGEQYF
abundance: -; j_gene: TRBJ2-7; v_gene: TRBV5-1; len: 13; d_gene: -; CDR3nt: TGCGCCAGCAGCTTACTGGCGGGCTACGAGCAGTACTTC; CDR3aa: CASSLLAGYEQYF
abundance: -; j_gene: TRBJ1-1; v_gene: TRBV6-2/TRBV6-3; len: 14; d_gene: -; CDR3nt: TGTGCCAGCAGTTATCGGGGGGGTATCACTGAAGCTTTCTTT; CDR3aa: CASSYRGGITEAFF
abundance: -; j_gene: TRBJ2-2; v_gene: TRBV7-8; len: 16; d_gene: -; CDR3nt: TGTGCCAGCAGCTTCGGCAGGCGTACGAACACCGGGGAGCTGTTTTTT; CDR3aa: CASSFGRRTNTGELFF
abundance: -; j_gene: TRBJ2-3; v_gene: TRBV7-8; len: 16; d_gene: TRBD2; CDR3nt: TGTGCCAGCAGCCACAGAGCGGGGTTGCTCACAGATACGCAGTATTTT; CDR3aa: CASSHRAGLLTDTQYF
abundance: -; j_gene: TRBJ1-1; v_gene: TRBV6-1; len: 15; d_gene: -; CDR3nt: TGTGCCAGCAGTGAAGCGGATAGCTGGAACACTGAAGCTTTCTTT; CDR3aa: CASSEADSWNTEAFF
abundance: -; j_gene: TRBJ2-1; v_gene: TRBV5-5; len: 12; d_gene: TRBD1; CDR3nt: TGTGCCAGCAGCTGGACAGGGGATGAGCAGTTCTTC; CDR3aa: CASSWTGDEQFF
abundance: -; j_gene: TRBJ2-6; v_gene: TRBV9; len: 15; d_gene: -; CDR3nt: TGTGCCAGCAGCCCCCAAAACTCTGGGGCCAACGTCCTGACTTTC; CDR3aa: CASSPQNSGANVLTF
abundance: -; j_gene: TRBJ2-7; v_gene: TRBV4-1; len: 15; d_gene: TRBD1; CDR3nt: TGCGCCAGCAGCCCGGGGACAGGGAGCTCCTACGAGCAGTACTTC; CDR3aa: CASSPGTGSSYEQYF
abundance: -; j_gene: TRBJ1-2; v_gene: TRBV27; len: 14; d_gene: TRBD1; CDR3nt: TGTGCCAGCAGTTTATACAGGGGAAGCTATGGCTACACCTTC; CDR3aa: CASSLYRGSYGYTF
abundance: -; j_gene: TRBJ1-1; v_gene: TRBV2; len: 13; d_gene: TRBD1; CDR3nt: TGTGCCAGCTCAGAGGGGGCGCGGGGTGAAGCTTTCTTT; CDR3aa: CASSEGARGEAFF
abundance: -; j_gene: TRBJ2-5; v_gene: TRBV9; len: 14; d_gene: -; CDR3nt: TGTGCCAGCAGCGTAGCTGGTGTGGTCGAGACCCAGTACTTC; CDR3aa: CASSVAGVVETQYF
abundance: -; j_gene: TRBJ1-2; v_gene: TRBV6-1; len: 16; d_gene: -; CDR3nt: TGTGCCAGCAGTGACTGGGGCCTCGCAAACGTCTATGGCTACACCTTC; CDR3aa: CASSDWGLANVYGYTF
abundance: -; j_gene: TRBJ2-1; v_gene: TRBV6-5; len: 14; d_gene: TRBD2; CDR3nt: TGTGCCAGCAGTACCGGGACTAGCGCACATGAGCAGTTCTTC; CDR3aa: CASSTGTSAHEQFF
abundance: -; j_gene: TRBJ2-3; v_gene: TRBV7-2; len: 12; d_gene: -; CDR3nt: TGTGCCAGCAGCTCGAGGGGAAATACGCAGTATTTT; CDR3aa: CASSSRGNTQYF
abundance: -; j_gene: TRBJ2-7; v_gene: TRBV5-4; len: 16; d_gene: TRBD2; CDR3nt: TGTGCCAGCAGCCCCACCGGGACTAGCGGAGTCTACGAGCAGTACTTC; CDR3aa: CASSPTGTSGVYEQYF
abundance: once; j_gene: TRBJ1-1; v_gene: TRBV11-2; len: 12; d_gene: -; CDR3nt: TGTGCCAGCAGCTTAGGCACCACTGAAGCTTTCTTT; CDR3aa: CASSLGTTEAFF
abundance: -; j_gene: TRBJ2-1; v_gene: TRBV6-5; len: 15; d_gene: -; CDR3nt: TGTGCCAGCAGTTACTCGGCGGAGCTCTACAATGAGCAGTTCTTC; CDR3aa: CASSYSAELYNEQFF
abundance: -; j_gene: TRBJ2-4; v_gene: TRBV29-1; len: 12; d_gene: TRBD2; CDR3nt: TGCAGCGGGGCGGGGGGAAGAAACATTCAGTACTTC; CDR3aa: CSGAGGRNIQYF
abundance: -; j_gene: TRBJ2-3; v_gene: TRBV10-1; len: 14; d_gene: TRBD2; CDR3nt: TGCGCCAGCAGTGAAGCGGGGTCTATAGGTACGCAGTATTTT; CDR3aa: CASSEAGSIGTQYF
abundance: -; j_gene: TRBJ2-3; v_gene: TRBV11-2; len: 15; d_gene: -; CDR3nt: TGTGCCAGCAGCTTAGCGGGAACTACAACAGATACGCAGTATTTT; CDR3aa: CASSLAGTTTDTQYF
abundance: -; j_gene: TRBJ1-2; v_gene: TRBV6-1; len: 15; d_gene: -; CDR3nt: TGTGCCAGCAGTGAAGCGGCGGGGGGTAGCTATGGCTACACCTTC; CDR3aa: CASSEAAGGSYGYTF
abundance: -; j_gene: TRBJ2-3; v_gene: TRBV19; len: 15; d_gene: TRBD1; CDR3nt: TGTGCCAGTAGTATGGGCGACAGGGGCACAGATACGCAGTATTTT; CDR3aa: CASSMGDRGTDTQYF
abundance: -; j_gene: TRBJ1-2; v_gene: TRBV6-1; len: 13; d_gene: -; CDR3nt: TGTGCCAGCAGTGAAAGGAGGCTCTATGGCTACACCTTC; CDR3aa: CASSERRLYGYTF
abundance: -; j_gene: TRBJ2-5; v_gene: TRBV18; len: 15; d_gene: TRBD1; CDR3nt: TGTGCCAGCTTCCCGGGACAGGGGCTCCGGGAGACCCAGTACTTC; CDR3aa: CASFPGQGLRETQYF
abundance: once; j_gene: TRBJ1-2; v_gene: TRBV5-3; len: 15; d_gene: TRBD1; CDR3nt: TGTGCCAGAAGCTTGGCCGGGACAGGCTCTTATGGCTACACCTTC; CDR3aa: CARSLAGTGSYGYTF
abundance: -; j_gene: TRBJ2-3; v_gene: TRBV4-1; len: 16; d_gene: TRBD2; CDR3nt: TGCGCCAGCAGCCAGACCCCAACGGGGGGGTCAAATACGCAGTATTTT; CDR3aa: CASSQTPTGGSNTQYF
abundance: once; j_gene: TRBJ2-3; v_gene: TRBV13; len: 15; d_gene: -; CDR3nt: TGTGCCAGCAGCTTAGCGGGAGAGCACACAGATACGCAGTATTTT; CDR3aa: CASSLAGEHTDTQYF
abundance: few; j_gene: TRBJ2-5; v_gene: TRBV18; len: 13; d_gene: -; CDR3nt: TGTGCCAGCTCACCCTCTCCGGGAGAGACCCAGTACTTC; CDR3aa: CASSPSPGETQYF
abundance: -; j_gene: TRBJ1-2; v_gene: TRBV7-2; len: 14; d_gene: -; CDR3nt: TGTGCCAGCAGCGGAACGACAACTAACTATGGCTACACCTTC; CDR3aa: CASSGTTTNYGYTF
abundance: once; j_gene: TRBJ1-5; v_gene: TRBV28; len: 13; d_gene: -; CDR3nt: TGTGCCAGCAGTTTTCGCCCAGATCAGCCCCAGCATTTT; CDR3aa: CASSFRPDQPQHF
abundance: once; j_gene: TRBJ2-5; v_gene: TRBV15; len: 14; d_gene: TRBD1; CDR3nt: TGTGCCACCAGCGAGGACAGGGTCCAAGAGACCCAGTACTTC; CDR3aa: CATSEDRVQETQYF
abundance: -; j_gene: TRBJ1-2; v_gene: TRBV19; len: 13; d_gene: -; CDR3nt: TGTGCCAGTAGTAAGGACTTGGTTCTTGGCTACACCTTC; CDR3aa: CASSKDLVLGYTF
abundance: -; j_gene: TRBJ2-7; v_gene: TRBV24-1; len: 17; d_gene: TRBD2; CDR3nt: TGTGCCACCAGTGATGCTCACCGGGGGGTCCCGAGGTACGAGCAGTACTTC; CDR3aa: CATSDAHRGVPRYEQYF
abundance: -; j_gene: TRBJ2-3; v_gene: TRBV24-1; len: 14; d_gene: -; CDR3nt: TGTGCCACCAGTTGGCGGGGACTCACAGATACGCAGTATTTT; CDR3aa: CATSWRGLTDTQYF
abundance: -; j_gene: TRBJ2-3; v_gene: TRBV5-1; len: 14; d_gene: -; CDR3nt: TGCGCCAGCAGCTCAACAGGGACGGGGGATACGCAGTATTTT; CDR3aa: CASSSTGTGDTQYF
abundance: -; j_gene: TRBJ1-2; v_gene: TRBV28; len: 13; d_gene: TRBD1; CDR3nt: TGTGCCAGCAGAGTTCAGGGGGCCTATGGCTACACCTTC; CDR3aa: CASRVQGAYGYTF
abundance: -; j_gene: TRBJ2-5; v_gene: TRBV7-6; len: 16; d_gene: TRBD1; CDR3nt: TGTGCCAGCAGCGTCGGAACAGGGGGCGCAGGGGAGACCCAGTACTTC; CDR3aa: CASSVGTGGAGETQYF
abundance: -; j_gene: TRBJ1-2; v_gene: TRBV29-1; len: 11; d_gene: -; CDR3nt: TGCAGCGTTGCTTCCGGGGTCGGCTACACCTTC; CDR3aa: CSVASGVGYTF
abundance: -; j_gene: TRBJ2-7; v_gene: TRBV4-2; len: 12; d_gene: -; CDR3nt: TGTGCCAGCAGCCAAGACACCTACGAGCAGTACTTC; CDR3aa: CASSQDTYEQYF
abundance: -; j_gene: TRBJ1-2; v_gene: TRBV3-1/TRBV3-2; len: 13; d_gene: -; CDR3nt: TGTGCCAGCAGCCTCCGAGGGCGTAGGGGCTACACCTTC; CDR3aa: CASSLRGRRGYTF
abundance: -; j_gene: TRBJ2-5; v_gene: TRBV15; len: 15; d_gene: -; CDR3nt: TGTGCCACCAGCAGAGATCTCGGGGGAAAAGAGACCCAGTACTTC; CDR3aa: CATSRDLGGKETQYF
abundance: -; j_gene: TRBJ2-5; v_gene: TRBV15; len: 16; d_gene: TRBD1; CDR3nt: TGTGCCACCAGCAGGACGGACAGGGGGCTTTCAGAGACCCAGTACTTC; CDR3aa: CATSRTDRGLSETQYF
abundance: -; j_gene: TRBJ1-5; v_gene: TRBV25-1; len: 13; d_gene: -; CDR3nt: TGTGCCAGCAGTGGCCACCTCAATCAGCCCCAGCATTTT; CDR3aa: CASSGHLNQPQHF
abundance: -; j_gene: TRBJ2-7; v_gene: TRBV7-2; len: 16; d_gene: TRBD1; CDR3nt: TGTGCCAGCAGCTTAAAGGGACAGGGTCTTATCTACGAGCAGTACTTC; CDR3aa: CASSLKGQGLIYEQYF
abundance: -; j_gene: TRBJ1-5; v_gene: TRBV27; len: 15; d_gene: -; CDR3nt: TGTGCCAGCAGTCCTGGACAGTATAGCAATCAGCCCCAGCATTTT; CDR3aa: CASSPGQYSNQPQHF